This T cell receptor beta chain was retrieved from a study of T-cell memory formation after mild COVID-19 (dated by TCRdb to the early 2020s). Regarding the study in general: Most TCR sequence clusters were specific to one of the two donors. In two donors, T-cell clones that expanded and contracted after mild COVID-19 were tracked by sequencing TCRalpha and TCRbeta repertoires over time. The cohort was made up of two young adult volunteers, one female and one male, who were previously healthy.

PBMCs were isolated by Ficoll-Paque density gradient centrifugation. Note on this clonotype: Its antigen remains unidentified. No much larger clonotype is one base removed from it; base qualities were not supplied.

The sequencing machine was an Illumina NovaSeq 6000. Using 5'RACE with constant-segment primers, TCRalpha and TCRbeta cDNA libraries were constructed, with sample barcodes and unique molecular identifiers added in the process. RNA was extracted from every sample with Trizol reagent. Amplification of the libraries took two PCR steps, and the second step added a second sample barcode plus Illumina TruSeq adapters. Sequencing of the libraries was done on an Illumina NovaSeq, producing 2 x 150 bp paired-end reads. As for the authors' bioinformatics: The reads were demultiplexed and collapsed into UMI-guided consensus sequences using migec v1.2.7. Using mixcr v2.1.11, UMI consensuses were aligned to TRA and TRB V and J templates and then assembled into clonotypes. Clonotypes were classified as expanded or contracted when called significant by both edgeR and NoisET, with noise models trained on biological replicates. edgeR calls used a false discovery rate-adjusted p below 0.01 and a log2 fold-change threshold of 1. PCA with hierarchical clustering of max-normalized trajectories of the 1000 most abundant clonotypes was used as exploratory dynamics analysis. Each responding clone was given a CD4 or CD8 phenotype based on the CD4+ and CD8+ repertoires, which had been sequenced separately. In-frame beta chains were kept once TCRdb had trimmed the public reads at Q25 with fastp and called clones with MiXCR. Rows are combined by CDR3 protein, so each entry shows the most common genes and DNA. TCRdb assigned the V and J calls; the authors' analysis was not used. The sample table records hundreds of thousands of distinct CDR3 sequences; around 15% of these occur just once. The top ten clones comprise 8.1% of the sample.

Here is what the overall study found, with its caveats: Some responding clones were detected in pre-infection memory, which suggested that pre-existing cross-reactive memory T cells had joined the SARS-CoV-2 response. Balanced CD4/CD8 phenotypes were observed for clones contracting from day 15 to 85, whereas a bias towards CD4+ was observed for a second wave of clones expanding from day 15 to 37. The second-wave clones that peaked on day 37 were not confirmed to be SARS-CoV-2 specific. Only two mild cases were covered by the study, and larger cohorts that include severe cases with pre-infection samples were considered necessary. Contracting CD4+ clones turned up mainly in the CM and EM memory subsets, whereas EMRA was where CD8+ clones were enriched.

The specimen sequenced was PBMCs or a T cell subset sorted from them (not recorded which). This clonotype was obtained from an adult woman who had mild COVID-19 (a few samples of this study predate the infection). The sample titles of this study are shuffled in the database, so cell type and time point are left out; the donor was told from shared clones.

CDR3 reads: CSARDRAYNEQFF. The bases read TGCAGTGCTCGGGACAGGGCCTACAATGAGCAGTTCTTC. The sequence joins TRBV20-1 to TRBJ2-1; TRBD1 aligns with 9 central bases. V is trimmed back by 5 bases and J by 2 bases, and the junction contains 1 base that no gene match accounts for. The CDR3 sequence holds 13 residues, the cysteine and phenylalanine included. Only the CDR3 DNA is retained, 39 bases long and in frame from the first base. According to the germline V gene (reference sequence), CDR1 reads DFQATT and CDR2 reads SNEGSKA.